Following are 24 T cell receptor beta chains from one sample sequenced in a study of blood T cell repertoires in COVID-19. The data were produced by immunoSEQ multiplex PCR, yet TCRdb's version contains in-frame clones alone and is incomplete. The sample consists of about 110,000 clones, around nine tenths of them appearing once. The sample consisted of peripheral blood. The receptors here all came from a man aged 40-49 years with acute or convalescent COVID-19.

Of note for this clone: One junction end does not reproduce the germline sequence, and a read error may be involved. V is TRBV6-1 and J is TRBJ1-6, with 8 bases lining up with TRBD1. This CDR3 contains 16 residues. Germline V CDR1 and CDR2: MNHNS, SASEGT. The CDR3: CASREGTGLVDSPLHF. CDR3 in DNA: TGTGCCAGCAGGGAAGGGACAGGCCTGGTGGATTCACCCCTCCACTTT.

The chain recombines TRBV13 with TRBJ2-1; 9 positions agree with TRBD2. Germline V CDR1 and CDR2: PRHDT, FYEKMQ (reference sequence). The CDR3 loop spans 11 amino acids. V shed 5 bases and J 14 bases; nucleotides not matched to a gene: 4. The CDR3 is CASSRGLAKFF. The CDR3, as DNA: TGTGCCAGCAGCCGAGGACTAGCGAAGTTCTTC.

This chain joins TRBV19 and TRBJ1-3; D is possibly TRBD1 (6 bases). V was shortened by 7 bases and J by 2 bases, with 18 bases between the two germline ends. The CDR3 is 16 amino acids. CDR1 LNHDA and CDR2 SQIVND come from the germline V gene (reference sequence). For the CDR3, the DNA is TGTGCCAGTAATGCAGGAACCGCAGGGGCTGGAAACACCATATATTTT. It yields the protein CASNAGTAGAGNTIYF.

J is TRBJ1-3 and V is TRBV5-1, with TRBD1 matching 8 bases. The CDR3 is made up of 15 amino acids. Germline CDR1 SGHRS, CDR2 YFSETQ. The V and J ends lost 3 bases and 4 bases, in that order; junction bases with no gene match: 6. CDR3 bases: TGCGCCAGCAGCTCCCCGGACAGGGAAGGAAACACCATATATTTT. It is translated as CASSSPDREGNTIYF. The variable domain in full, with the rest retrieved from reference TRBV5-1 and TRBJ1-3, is KAGVTQTPRYLIKTRGQQVTLSCSPISGHRSVSWYQQTPGQGLQFLFEYFSETQRNKGNFPGRFSGRQFSNSRSEMNVSTLELGDSALYLCASSSPDREGNTIYFGEGSWLTVV.

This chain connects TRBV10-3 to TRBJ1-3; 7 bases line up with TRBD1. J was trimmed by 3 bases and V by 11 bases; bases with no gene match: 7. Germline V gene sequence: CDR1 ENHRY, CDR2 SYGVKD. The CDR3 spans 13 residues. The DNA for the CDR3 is TGTGCCCACAAGGGGGCGGATGGAAACACCATATATTTT. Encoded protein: CAHKGADGNTIYF.

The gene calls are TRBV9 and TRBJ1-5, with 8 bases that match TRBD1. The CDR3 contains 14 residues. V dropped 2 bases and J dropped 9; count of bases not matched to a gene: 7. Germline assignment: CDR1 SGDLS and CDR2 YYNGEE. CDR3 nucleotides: TGTGCCAGCAGCGTCTCAGGGGGCGATGGGCCCCAGCATTTT. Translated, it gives CASSVSGGDGPQHF.

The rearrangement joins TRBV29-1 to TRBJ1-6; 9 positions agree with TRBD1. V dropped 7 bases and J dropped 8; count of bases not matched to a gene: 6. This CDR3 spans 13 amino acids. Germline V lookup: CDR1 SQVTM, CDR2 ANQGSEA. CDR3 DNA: TGCAGCGCAGGGACAGGGACGGATTCACCCCTCCACTTT. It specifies CSAGTGTDSPLHF.

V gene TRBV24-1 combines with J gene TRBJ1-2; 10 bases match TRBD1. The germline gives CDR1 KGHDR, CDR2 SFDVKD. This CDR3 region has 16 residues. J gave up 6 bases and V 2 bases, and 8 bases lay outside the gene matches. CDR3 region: CATSDSRTGGKDGYTF. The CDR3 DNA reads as TGTGCCACCAGTGATTCTCGGACAGGGGGTAAAGATGGCTACACCTTC.

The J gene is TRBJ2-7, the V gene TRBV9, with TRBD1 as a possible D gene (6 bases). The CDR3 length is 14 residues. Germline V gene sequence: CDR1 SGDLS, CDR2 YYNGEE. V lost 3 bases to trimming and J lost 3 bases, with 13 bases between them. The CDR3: CASSATGTLYEQYF. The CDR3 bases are TGTGCCAGCAGCGCCACCGGGACACTCTACGAGCAGTACTTC.

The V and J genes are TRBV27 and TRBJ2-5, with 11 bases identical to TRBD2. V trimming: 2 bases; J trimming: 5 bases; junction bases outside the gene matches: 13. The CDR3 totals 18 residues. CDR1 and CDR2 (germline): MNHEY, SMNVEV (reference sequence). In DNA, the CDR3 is TGTGCCAGCAGTTTAGTGTCCATAGCGGGAGGGTTCGGTGAGACCCAGTACTTC. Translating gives CASSLVSIAGGFGETQYF.

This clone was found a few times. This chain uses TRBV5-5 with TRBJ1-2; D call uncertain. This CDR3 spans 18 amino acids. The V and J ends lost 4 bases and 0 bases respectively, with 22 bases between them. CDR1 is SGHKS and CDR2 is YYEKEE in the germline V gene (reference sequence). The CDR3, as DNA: TGTGCCAGCAGCGACCAGGCGGGCAGTTTCCGCTCTAACTATGGCTACACCTTC. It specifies CASSDQAGSFRSNYGYTF.

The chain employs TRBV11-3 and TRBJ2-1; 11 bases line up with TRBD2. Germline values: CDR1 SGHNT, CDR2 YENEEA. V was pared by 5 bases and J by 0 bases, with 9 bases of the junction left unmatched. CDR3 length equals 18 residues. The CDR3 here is CASSDPTSGVSSYNEQFF. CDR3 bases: TGTGCCAGCAGCGACCCGACTAGCGGGGTCAGCTCCTACAATGAGCAGTTCTTC. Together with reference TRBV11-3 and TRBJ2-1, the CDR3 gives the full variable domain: EAGVVQSPRYKIIEKKQPVAFWCNPISGHNTLYWYLQNLGQGPELLIRYENEEAVDDSQLPKDRFSAERLKGVDSTLKIQPAELGDSAVYLCASSDPTSGVSSYNEQFFGPGTRLTVL.

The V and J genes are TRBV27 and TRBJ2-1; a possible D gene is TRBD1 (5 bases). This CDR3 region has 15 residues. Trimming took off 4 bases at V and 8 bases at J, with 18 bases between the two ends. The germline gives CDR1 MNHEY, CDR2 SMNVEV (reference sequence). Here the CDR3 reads CASSSRPKGRDEQFF. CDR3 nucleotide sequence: TGTGCCAGCAGTTCCCGCCCTAAGGGGCGAGATGAGCAGTTCTTC.

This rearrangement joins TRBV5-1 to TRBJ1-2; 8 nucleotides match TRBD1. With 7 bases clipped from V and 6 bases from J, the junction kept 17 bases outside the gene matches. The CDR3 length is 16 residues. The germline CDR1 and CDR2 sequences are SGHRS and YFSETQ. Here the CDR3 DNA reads TGCGCCAGCCGAACGCGGCCGACAGGGGATATCCATGGCTACACCTTC. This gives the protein CASRTRPTGDIHGYTF.

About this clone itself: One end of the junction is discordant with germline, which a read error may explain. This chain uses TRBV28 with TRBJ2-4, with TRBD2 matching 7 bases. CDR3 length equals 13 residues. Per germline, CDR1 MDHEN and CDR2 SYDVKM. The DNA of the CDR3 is TGTGCCAGCAGTTTATTTGGCCTAGCGGTGGAGAACTTC. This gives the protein CASSLFGLAVENF.

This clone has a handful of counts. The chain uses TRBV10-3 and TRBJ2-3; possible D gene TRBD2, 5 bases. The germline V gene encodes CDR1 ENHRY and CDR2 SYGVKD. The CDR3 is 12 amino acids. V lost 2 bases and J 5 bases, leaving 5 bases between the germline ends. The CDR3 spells CAISEGGDTQYF. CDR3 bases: TGTGCCATCAGTGAGGGAGGAGATACGCAGTATTTT.

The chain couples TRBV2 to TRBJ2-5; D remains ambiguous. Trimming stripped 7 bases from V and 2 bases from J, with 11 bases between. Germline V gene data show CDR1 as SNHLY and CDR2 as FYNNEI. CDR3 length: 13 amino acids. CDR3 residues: CASTPGLQETQYF. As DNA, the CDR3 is TGTGCCAGCACCCCGGGTCTTCAAGAGACCCAGTACTTC.

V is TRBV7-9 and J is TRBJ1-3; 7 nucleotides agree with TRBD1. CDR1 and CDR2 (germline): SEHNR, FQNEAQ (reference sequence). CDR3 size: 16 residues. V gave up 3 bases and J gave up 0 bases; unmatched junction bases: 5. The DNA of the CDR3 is TGTGCCAGCAGCTTCACAGGGGAGAGCTCTGGAAACACCATATATTTT. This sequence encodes CASSFTGESSGNTIYF.

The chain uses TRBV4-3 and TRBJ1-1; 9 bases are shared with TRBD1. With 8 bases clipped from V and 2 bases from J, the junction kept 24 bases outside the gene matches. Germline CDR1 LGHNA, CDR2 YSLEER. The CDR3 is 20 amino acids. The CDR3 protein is CASPEGTGITNPTFNTEAFF. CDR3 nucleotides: TGCGCCAGCCCCGAGGGGACAGGGATTACCAACCCCACATTTAACACTGAAGCTTTCTTT.

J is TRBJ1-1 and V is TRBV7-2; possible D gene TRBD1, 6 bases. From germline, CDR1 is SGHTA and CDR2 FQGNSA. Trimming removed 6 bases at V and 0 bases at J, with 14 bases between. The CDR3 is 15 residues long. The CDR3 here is CASSPEGDMNTEAFF. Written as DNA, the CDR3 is TGTGCCAGCAGTCCCGAGGGGGACATGAACACTGAAGCTTTCTTT.

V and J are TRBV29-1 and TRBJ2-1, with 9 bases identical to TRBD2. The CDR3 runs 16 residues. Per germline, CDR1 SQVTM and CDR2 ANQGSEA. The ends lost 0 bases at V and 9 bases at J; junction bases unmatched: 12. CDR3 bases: TGCAGCGTTGAAGATGAAGGTCTAGCGGGGAAACCTGAGCAGTTCTTC. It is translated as CSVEDEGLAGKPEQFF.

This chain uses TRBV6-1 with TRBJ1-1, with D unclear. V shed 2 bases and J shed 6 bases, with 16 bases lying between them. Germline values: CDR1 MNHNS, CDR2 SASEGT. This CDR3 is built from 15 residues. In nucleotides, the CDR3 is TGTGCCAGCAGTGAAATACCGGGGTCAGTAGCTGAAGCTTTCTTT. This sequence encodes CASSEIPGSVAEAFF.

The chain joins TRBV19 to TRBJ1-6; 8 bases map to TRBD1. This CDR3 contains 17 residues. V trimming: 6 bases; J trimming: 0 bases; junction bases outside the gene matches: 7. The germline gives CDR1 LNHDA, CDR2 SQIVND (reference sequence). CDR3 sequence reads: CASRDRESGSYNSPLHF. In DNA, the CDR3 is TGTGCCAGTAGGGACAGGGAAAGTGGCTCCTATAATTCACCCCTCCACTTT. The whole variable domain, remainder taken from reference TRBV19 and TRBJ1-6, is DGGITQSPKYLFRKEGQNVTLSCEQNLNHDAMYWYRQDPGQGLRLIYYSQIVNDFQKGDIAEGYSVSREKKESFPLTVTSAQKNPTAFYLCASRDRESGSYNSPLHFGNGTRLTVT.

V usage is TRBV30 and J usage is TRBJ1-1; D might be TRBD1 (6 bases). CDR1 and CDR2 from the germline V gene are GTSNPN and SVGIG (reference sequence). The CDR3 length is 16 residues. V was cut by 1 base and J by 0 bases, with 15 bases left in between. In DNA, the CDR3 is TGTGCCTGGAGTGATCGGGCAGGGGAGATGAACACTGAAGCTTTCTTT. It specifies CAWSDRAGEMNTEAFF.